This paragraph covers one TCR beta chain sequence. Trimming stripped 3 bases from V and 1 base from J, with 9 bases between. This CDR3 region has 14 residues. Germline lookup yields CDR1 MRHNA and CDR2 SNTAGT. The data were taken from a study of blood T cell repertoires in COVID-19. The wider study: In each case, the material was cDNA or gDNA derived from T cells, B-cell-depleted T cells, or PBMCs.

Some clones are missing from TCRdb's copy, which holds only in-frame ones; the method was immunoSEQ multiplex PCR. Among fewer than 250,000 clones, 80% to 90% were seen once, and the ten largest hold roughly 0.69%. The gene calls are TRBV6-4 and TRBJ1-1; D gene ambiguous. The origin of this receptor is a middle-aged man with acute or convalescent COVID-19. Sequences were obtained from peripheral blood. The CDR3 DNA is TGTGCCAGCAGTGAATCGGCTAGGAACACTGAAGCTTTCTTT. Translation gives CASSESARNTEAFF.